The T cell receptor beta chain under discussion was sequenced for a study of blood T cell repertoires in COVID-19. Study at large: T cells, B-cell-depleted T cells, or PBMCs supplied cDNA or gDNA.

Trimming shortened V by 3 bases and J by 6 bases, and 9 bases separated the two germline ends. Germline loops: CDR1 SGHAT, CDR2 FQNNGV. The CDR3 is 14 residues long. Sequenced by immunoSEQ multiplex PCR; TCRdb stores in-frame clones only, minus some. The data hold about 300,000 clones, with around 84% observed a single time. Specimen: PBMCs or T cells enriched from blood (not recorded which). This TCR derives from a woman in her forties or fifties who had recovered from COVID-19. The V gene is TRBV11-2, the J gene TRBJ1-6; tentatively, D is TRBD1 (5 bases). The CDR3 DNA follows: TGTGCCAGCAGCTTGGACACCGCTAATTCACCCCTCCACTTT. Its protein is CASSLDTANSPLHF.